The clone carrying this T cell receptor beta chain showed up just once. Those enrolled in Seattle joined during active infection and were followed longitudinally afterward. The entry originates in a study of blood T cell repertoires in COVID-19. Study-wide background: Some COVID-19 samples were acute and others convalescent; all came from the United States, Italy and Spain. Nucleic acid was either cDNA or gDNA, and it came from T cells, B-cell-depleted T cells, or PBMCs.

Germline V gives CDR1 MDHEN, CDR2 SYDVKM. V was cut by 6 bases and J by 0 bases, with 15 bases left in between. CDR3 size: 15 residues. Authors' data handling: It was from reference gene primer amplification that nucleated cell counts were estimated. Sequenced by immunoSEQ multiplex PCR; TCRdb stores in-frame clones only, minus some. V and J calls and clone size are copied from that table; D and trimming were computed from the DNA. The repertoire holds 150,000 to 200,000 clones, with roughly four fifths as singletons. The V gene is TRBV28, the J gene TRBJ2-7; possible D gene TRBD1, 6 bases. Sequencing was carried out using peripheral blood. This TCR was sampled from a woman in her seventies with COVID-19, enrolled during active disease. CDR3 in DNA: TGTGCCAGCAGCCGGACAGCCAGTACCTCCTACGAGCAGTACTTC. Protein sequence: CASSRTASTSYEQYF. Variable domain in full (rest from reference TRBV28 and TRBJ2-7): DVKVTQSSRYLVKRTGEKVFLECVQDMDHENMFWYRQDPGLGLRLIYFSYDVKMKEKGDIPEGYSVSREKKERFSLILESASTNQTSMYLCASSRTASTSYEQYFGPGTRLTVT.